This T cell receptor beta chain was sequenced during a study of tumor and adjacent non-tumor tissue in lung cancer. Overall study context: The cohort had about a dozen adenocarcinoma, a couple of squamous cell and 1 small cell patients. The patients, 10 men and a few women, were about 31 to 80 with stage I to III disease. On average, productive TCRbeta reads reached about 4.17 million per sample.

Regarding this clonotype: Its target is not known.

CDR1 is SNHLY, CDR2 FYNNEI, per germline. The CDR3 spans 14 residues. The V gene lost 6 bases and the J gene lost 0 bases, with 6 bases spanning the gap. The template was RNA from unsorted bulk tissue. Distant lung tissue was collected more than 3 cm away from the tumor edge. Overall study results and limits: In normal lung, the top 100 clones were significantly more dominant than in tumor.

A modified ARM-PCR protocol with three rounds of nested PCR amplified TCRbeta. Each CDR3 protein gets one entry after TCRdb re-called the multiplex PCR reads with MiXCR. The sample consists of 90,000 to 110,000 distinct CDR3 sequences, over 55% of them appearing once. The sequencing sample was made of distant non-tumor lung tissue. The receptor's source is a man aged 60 to 69 with non-small cell lung cancer. The chain uses TRBV2 and TRBJ2-6; D is unclear. The CDR3, as DNA: TGTGCCAGCAGGCGTGACTCTGGGGCCAACGTCCTGACTTTC. It specifies CASRRDSGANVLTF. Combining the CDR3 with reference TRBV2 and TRBJ2-6 gives the whole variable domain EPEVTQTPSHQVTQMGQEVILRCVPISNHLYFYWYRQILGQKVEFLVSFYNNEISEKSEIFDDQFSVERPDGSNFTLKIRSTKLEDSAMYFCASRRDSGANVLTFGAGSRLTVL.